This paragraph reports one T cell receptor (beta chain). The sample originates from a study of blood T cell repertoires in COVID-19. Across the whole study: There were acute and convalescent COVID-19 samples, and they came from the United States, Italy and Spain. T cells, B-cell-depleted T cells, or PBMCs provided the cDNA or gDNA that served as material.

Original handling: Amplified reference gene primers provided the basis for estimating nucleated cell counts. This table comes from immunoSEQ multiplex PCR, and its TCRdb copy is limited to in-frame clones, with some not included. That table furnishes V, J and clone size, whereas the DNA furnished D and trimming. The data show about 150,000 clones, with more than 65% seen just once and around 6.7% held by the top ten. V was cut by 6 bases and J by 4 bases, with 12 bases left in between. The CDR3 runs to 13 residues. The clonotype comes from a woman in her fifties or sixties in a cohort sampled during active or convalescent COVID-19. Sequenced material: peripheral blood. The gene calls are TRBV12-3 or TRBV12-4 and TRBJ2-5; D is unresolved. The CDR3 is CASSGDPRETQYF. DNA for the CDR3: TGTGCCAGCAGCGGAGATCCGAGAGAGACCCAGTACTTC.